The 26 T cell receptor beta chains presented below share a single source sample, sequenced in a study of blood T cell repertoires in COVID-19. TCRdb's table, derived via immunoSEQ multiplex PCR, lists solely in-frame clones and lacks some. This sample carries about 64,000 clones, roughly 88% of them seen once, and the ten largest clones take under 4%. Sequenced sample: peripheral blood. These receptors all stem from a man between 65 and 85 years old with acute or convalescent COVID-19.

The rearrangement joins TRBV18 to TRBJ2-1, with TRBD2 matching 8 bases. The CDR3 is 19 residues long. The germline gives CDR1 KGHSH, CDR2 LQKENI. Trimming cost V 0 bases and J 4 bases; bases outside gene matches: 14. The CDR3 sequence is CASSPPTSAVIGGYNEQFF. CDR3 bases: TGTGCCAGCTCACCACCGACTAGCGCCGTTATAGGGGGATACAATGAGCAGTTCTTC.

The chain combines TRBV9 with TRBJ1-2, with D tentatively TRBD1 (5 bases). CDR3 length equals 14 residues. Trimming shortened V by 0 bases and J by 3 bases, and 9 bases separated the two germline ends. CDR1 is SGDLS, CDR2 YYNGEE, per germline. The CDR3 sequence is CASSVGGGDYGYTF. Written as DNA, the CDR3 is TGTGCCAGCAGCGTAGGGGGAGGGGACTATGGCTACACCTTC.

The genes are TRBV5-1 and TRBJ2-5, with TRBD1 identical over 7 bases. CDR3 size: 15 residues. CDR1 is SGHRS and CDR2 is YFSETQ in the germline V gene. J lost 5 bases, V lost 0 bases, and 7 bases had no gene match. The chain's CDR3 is CASSLAPGQSETQYF. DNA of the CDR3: TGCGCCAGCAGCTTGGCTCCGGGACAGTCGGAGACCCAGTACTTC.

CDR3 region: CASTRPGSNYGYTF. The CDR3 DNA reads TGTGCCAGCACCCGGCCGGGATCCAACTATGGCTACACCTTC. The genes are TRBV28 and TRBJ1-2; D gene ambiguous. The CDR3 has 14 residues. Germline V lookup: CDR1 MDHEN, CDR2 SYDVKM. V was cut by 7 bases and J by 2 bases, with 14 bases left in between.

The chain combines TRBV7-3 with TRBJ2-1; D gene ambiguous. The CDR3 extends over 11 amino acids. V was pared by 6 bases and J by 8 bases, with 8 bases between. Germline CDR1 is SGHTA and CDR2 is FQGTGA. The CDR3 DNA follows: TGTGCCAGCAGGTCTACGGATGAGCAGTTCTTC. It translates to CASRSTDEQFF.

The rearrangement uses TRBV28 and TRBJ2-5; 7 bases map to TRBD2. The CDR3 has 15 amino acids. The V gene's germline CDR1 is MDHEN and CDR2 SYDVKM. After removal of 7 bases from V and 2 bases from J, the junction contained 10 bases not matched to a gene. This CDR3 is CASIPAGSSQETQYF. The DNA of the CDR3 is TGTGCCAGCATCCCAGCGGGGAGTTCTCAAGAGACCCAGTACTTC. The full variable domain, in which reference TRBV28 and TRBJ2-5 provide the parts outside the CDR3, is DVKVTQSSRYLVKRTGEKVFLECVQDMDHENMFWYRQDPGLGLRLIYFSYDVKMKEKGDIPEGYSVSREKKERFSLILESASTNQTSMYLCASIPAGSSQETQYFGPGTRLLVL.

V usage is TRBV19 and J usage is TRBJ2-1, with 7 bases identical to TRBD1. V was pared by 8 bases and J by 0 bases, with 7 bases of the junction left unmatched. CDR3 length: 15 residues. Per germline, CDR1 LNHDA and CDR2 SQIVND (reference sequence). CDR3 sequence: CASANRDSSYNEQFF. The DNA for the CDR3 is TGTGCCAGTGCAAACAGGGACAGCTCCTACAATGAGCAGTTCTTC.

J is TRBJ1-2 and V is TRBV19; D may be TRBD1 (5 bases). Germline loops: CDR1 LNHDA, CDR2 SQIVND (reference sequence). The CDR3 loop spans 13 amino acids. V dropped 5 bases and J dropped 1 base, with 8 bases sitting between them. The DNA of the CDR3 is TGTGCCAGTAGTCCGGGACTTAACTATGGCTACACCTTC. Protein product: CASSPGLNYGYTF. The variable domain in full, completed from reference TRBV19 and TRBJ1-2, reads DGGITQSPKYLFRKEGQNVTLSCEQNLNHDAMYWYRQDPGQGLRLIYYSQIVNDFQKGDIAEGYSVSREKKESFPLTVTSAQKNPTAFYLCASSPGLNYGYTFGSGTRLTVV.

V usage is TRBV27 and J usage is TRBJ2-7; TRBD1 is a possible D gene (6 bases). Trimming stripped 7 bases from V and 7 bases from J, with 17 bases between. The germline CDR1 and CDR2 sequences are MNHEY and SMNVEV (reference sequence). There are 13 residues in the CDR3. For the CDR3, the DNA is TGTGCCAGCAATCTCAGGGGTGTTGGAGAGCAGTACTTC. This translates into CASNLRGVGEQYF.

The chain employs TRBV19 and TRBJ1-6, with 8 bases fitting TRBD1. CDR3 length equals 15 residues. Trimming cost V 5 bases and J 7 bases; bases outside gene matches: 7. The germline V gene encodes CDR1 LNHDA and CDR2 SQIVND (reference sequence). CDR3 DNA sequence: TGTGCCAGTAGTCCCCGGGACAGGTTAAATTCACCCCTCCACTTT. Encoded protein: CASSPRDRLNSPLHF.

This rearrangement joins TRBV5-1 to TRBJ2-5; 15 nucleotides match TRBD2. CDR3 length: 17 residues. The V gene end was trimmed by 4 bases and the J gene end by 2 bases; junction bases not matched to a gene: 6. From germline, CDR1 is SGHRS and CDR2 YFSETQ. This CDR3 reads CASSRGTSGGRQETQYF. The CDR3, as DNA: TGCGCCAGCAGCCGGGGGACTAGCGGGGGGCGACAAGAGACCCAGTACTTC.

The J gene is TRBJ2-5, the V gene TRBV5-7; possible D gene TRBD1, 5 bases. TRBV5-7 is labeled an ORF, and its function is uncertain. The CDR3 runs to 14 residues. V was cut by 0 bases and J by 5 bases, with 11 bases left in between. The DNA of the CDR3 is TGTGCCAGCAGCTTGGTAGGGGCTCGGGAGACCCAGTACTTC. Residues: CASSLVGARETQYF.

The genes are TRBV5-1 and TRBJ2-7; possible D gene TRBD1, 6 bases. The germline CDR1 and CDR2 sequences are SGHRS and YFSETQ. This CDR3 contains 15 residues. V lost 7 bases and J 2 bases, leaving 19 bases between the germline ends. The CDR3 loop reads CASGPLGGDAYEQYF. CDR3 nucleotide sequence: TGCGCCAGCGGCCCCTTAGGGGGTGATGCCTACGAGCAGTACTTC.

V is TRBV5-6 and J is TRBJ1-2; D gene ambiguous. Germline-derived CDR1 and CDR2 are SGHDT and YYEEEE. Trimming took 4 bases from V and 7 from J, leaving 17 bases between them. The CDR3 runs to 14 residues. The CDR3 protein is CASSRGSTSGGYTF. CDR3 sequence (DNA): TGTGCCAGCAGCCGTGGTAGTACGAGTGGTGGCTACACCTTC.

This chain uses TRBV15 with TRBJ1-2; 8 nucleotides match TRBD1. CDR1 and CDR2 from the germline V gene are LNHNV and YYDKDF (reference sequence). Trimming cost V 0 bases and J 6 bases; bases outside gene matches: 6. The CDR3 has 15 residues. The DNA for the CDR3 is TGTGCCACCAGCAGAGAGACAGGGGTGGTTGATGGCTACACCTTC. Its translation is CATSRETGVVDGYTF.

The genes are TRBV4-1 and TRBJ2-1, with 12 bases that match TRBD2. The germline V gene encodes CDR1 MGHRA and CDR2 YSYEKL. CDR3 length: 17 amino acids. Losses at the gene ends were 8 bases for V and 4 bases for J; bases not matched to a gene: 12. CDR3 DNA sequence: TGCGCCAGCCTCTCCGCTAGCGGGGGGGGTGGTTACAATGAGCAGTTCTTC. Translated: CASLSASGGGGYNEQFF.

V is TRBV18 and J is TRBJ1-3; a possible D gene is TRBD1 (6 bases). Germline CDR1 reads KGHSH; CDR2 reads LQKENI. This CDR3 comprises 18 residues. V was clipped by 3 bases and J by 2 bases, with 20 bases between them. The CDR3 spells CASSPDVGRGQAGNTIYF. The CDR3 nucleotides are TGTGCCAGCTCACCTGATGTCGGACGGGGACAAGCTGGAAACACCATATATTTT.

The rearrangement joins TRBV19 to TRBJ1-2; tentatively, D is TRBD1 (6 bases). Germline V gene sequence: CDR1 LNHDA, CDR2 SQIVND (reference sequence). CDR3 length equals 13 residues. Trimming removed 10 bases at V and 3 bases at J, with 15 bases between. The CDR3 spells CATAMTGDYGYTF. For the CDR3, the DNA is TGTGCCACCGCGATGACAGGTGACTATGGCTACACCTTC.

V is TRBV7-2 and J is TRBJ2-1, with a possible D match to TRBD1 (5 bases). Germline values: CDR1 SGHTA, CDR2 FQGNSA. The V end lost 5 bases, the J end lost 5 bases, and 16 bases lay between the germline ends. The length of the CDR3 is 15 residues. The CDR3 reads CASSLGPIRDNEQFF. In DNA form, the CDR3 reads TGTGCCAGCAGCCTCGGGCCCATCAGGGACAATGAGCAGTTCTTC.

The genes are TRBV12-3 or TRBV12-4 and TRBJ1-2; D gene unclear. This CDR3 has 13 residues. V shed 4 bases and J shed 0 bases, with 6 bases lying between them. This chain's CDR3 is CASSSGSNYGYTF. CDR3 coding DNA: TGTGCCAGCAGTTCGGGGTCTAACTATGGCTACACCTTC.

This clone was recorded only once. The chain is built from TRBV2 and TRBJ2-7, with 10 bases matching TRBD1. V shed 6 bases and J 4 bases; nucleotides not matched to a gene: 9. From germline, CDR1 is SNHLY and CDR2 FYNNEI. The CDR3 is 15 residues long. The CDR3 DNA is TGTGCCAGCAGAGAATCCGGACAGGGGGTTTACGAGCAGTACTTC. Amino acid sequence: CASRESGQGVYEQYF.

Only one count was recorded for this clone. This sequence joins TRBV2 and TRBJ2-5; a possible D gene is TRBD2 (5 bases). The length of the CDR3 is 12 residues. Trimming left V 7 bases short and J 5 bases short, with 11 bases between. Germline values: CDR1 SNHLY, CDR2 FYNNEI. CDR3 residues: CASKTSWETQYF. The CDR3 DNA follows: TGTGCCAGCAAAACTAGTTGGGAGACCCAGTACTTC.

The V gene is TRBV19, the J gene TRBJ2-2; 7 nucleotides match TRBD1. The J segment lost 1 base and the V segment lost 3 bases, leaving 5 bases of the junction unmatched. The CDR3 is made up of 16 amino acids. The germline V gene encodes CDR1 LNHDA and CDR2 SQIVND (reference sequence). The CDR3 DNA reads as TGTGCCAGTAGTATTCGATGGACAGGGAACACCGGGGAGCTGTTTTTT. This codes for CASSIRWTGNTGELFF.

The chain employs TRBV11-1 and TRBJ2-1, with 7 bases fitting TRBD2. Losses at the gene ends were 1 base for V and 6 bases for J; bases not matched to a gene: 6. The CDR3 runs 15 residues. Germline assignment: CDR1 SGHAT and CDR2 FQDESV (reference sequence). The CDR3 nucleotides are TGTGCCAGCAGCTTAGGCGATCCTAGCGGCAATGAGCAGTTCTTC. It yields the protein CASSLGDPSGNEQFF.

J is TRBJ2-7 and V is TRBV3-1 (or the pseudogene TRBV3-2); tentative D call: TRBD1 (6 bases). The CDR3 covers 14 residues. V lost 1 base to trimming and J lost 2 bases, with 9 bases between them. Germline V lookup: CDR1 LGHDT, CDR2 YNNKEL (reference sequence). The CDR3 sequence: CASSQGTAPYEQYF. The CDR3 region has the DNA TGTGCCAGCAGCCAAGGGACAGCTCCCTACGAGCAGTACTTC.

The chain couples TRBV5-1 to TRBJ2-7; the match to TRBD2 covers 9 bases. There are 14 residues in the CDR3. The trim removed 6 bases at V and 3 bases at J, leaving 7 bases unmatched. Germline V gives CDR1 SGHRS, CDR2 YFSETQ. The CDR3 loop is CASMGLAGNYEQYF. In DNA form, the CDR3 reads TGCGCCAGCATGGGTCTAGCGGGGAACTACGAGCAGTACTTC.